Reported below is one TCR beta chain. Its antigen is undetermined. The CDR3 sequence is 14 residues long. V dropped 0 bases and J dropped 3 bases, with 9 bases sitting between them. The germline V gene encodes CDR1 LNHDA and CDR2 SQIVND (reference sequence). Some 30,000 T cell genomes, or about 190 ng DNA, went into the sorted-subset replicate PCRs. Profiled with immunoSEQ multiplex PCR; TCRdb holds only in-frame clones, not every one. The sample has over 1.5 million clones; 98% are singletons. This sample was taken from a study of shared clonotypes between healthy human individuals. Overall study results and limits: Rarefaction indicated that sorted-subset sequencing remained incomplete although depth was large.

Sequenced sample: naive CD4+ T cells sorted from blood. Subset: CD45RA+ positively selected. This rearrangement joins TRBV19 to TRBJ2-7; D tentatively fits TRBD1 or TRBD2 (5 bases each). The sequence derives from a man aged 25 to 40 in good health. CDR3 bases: TGTGCCAGTAGTATAGATGTGGGGGTCTACGAGCAGTACTTC. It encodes CASSIDVGVYEQYF. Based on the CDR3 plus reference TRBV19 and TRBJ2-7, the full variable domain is DGGITQSPKYLFRKEGQNVTLSCEQNLNHDAMYWYRQDPGQGLRLIYYSQIVNDFQKGDIAEGYSVSREKKESFPLTVTSAQKNPTAFYLCASSIDVGVYEQYFGPGTRLTVT.